Below, 32 T cell receptor beta chains from the same sample are listed, as sequenced in a study of OX40 agonist ivuxolimab in advanced cancers. Profiled with immunoSEQ multiplex PCR; TCRdb holds only in-frame clones, not every one. Of tens of thousands of clones in the sample, roughly 85% were seen once. Sequences were derived from CD4+ or CD8+ T cells sorted from blood, sampled in a trial of the OX40 agonist ivuxolimab. These receptors were collected from an adult with an advanced solid tumor such as melanoma, head and neck, liver or kidney cancer.

This chain links TRBV28 with TRBJ1-1; 7 bases fit TRBD1. V dropped 6 bases and J dropped 1; count of bases not matched to a gene: 5. The CDR3 sequence is 14 residues long. Germline V gene data show CDR1 as MDHEN and CDR2 as SYDVKM. CDR3 nucleotides: TGTGCCAGCAGCACGGGACAGCGGAACACTGAAGCTTTCTTT. It is translated as CASSTGQRNTEAFF.

The sample holds a few counts of this clone. V and J are TRBV7-2 and TRBJ2-1; D gene unclear. Germline V gene data show CDR1 as SGHTA and CDR2 as FQGNSA. CDR3 length equals 16 residues. Trimming cost V 1 base and J 3 bases, with 13 bases left between them. DNA for the CDR3: TGTGCCAGCAGCTTAGTCAGGCTAGTGATCTACAATGAGCAGTTCTTC. Its protein product is CASSLVRLVIYNEQFF.

The chain carries TRBV5-1 and TRBJ1-1; D gene ambiguous. The CDR3 is 14 residues long. From germline, CDR1 is SGHRS and CDR2 YFSETQ. V shed 1 base and J shed 1 base, with 8 bases lying between them. The chain's CDR3 is CASSLTGPNTEAFF. CDR3 bases: TGCGCCAGCAGCTTGACCGGACCGAACACTGAAGCTTTCTTT.

V and J are TRBV5-6 and TRBJ1-2; D call uncertain. The CDR3 totals 12 residues. Trimming stripped 4 bases from V and 4 bases from J, with 8 bases between. Germline V lookup: CDR1 SGHDT, CDR2 YYEEEE. The CDR3 sequence is CASSPWAYGYTF. As DNA, the CDR3 is TGTGCCAGCAGCCCCTGGGCCTATGGCTACACCTTC.

This clone was seen a single time. The J gene is TRBJ2-7, the V gene TRBV19, with 11 bases aligning to TRBD1. The CDR3 is made up of 15 amino acids. V lost 5 bases, J lost 5 bases, and 8 bases stayed unmatched. The germline V gene encodes CDR1 LNHDA and CDR2 SQIVND (reference sequence). The CDR3 bases are TGTGCCAGTAGTCTTTGGACAGGGGGCCAGGACGAGCAGTACTTC. Amino acids: CASSLWTGGQDEQYF.

This rearrangement joins TRBV5-6 to TRBJ2-5, with D possibly TRBD2 on 6 matching bases. There are 14 residues in the CDR3. Deletions cut 2 bases from V and 5 bases from J, with 13 bases between. The V gene's germline CDR1 is SGHDT and CDR2 YYEEEE. The CDR3 DNA is TGTGCCAGCAGCTTCGGGGGAGAGGGTGAGACCCAGTACTTC. This gives the protein CASSFGGEGETQYF. The full variable domain, rest sourced from reference TRBV5-6 and TRBJ2-5, is DAGVTQSPTHLIKTRGQQVTLRCSPKSGHDTVSWYQQALGQGPQFIFQYYEEEERQRGNFPDRFSGHQFPNYSSELNVNALLLGDSALYLCASSFGGEGETQYFGPGTRLLVL.

The chain carries TRBV19 and TRBJ1-1; D not certain. Trimming left V 3 bases short and J 8 bases short, with 13 bases between. The CDR3 is 13 residues long. Germline V gene data show CDR1 as LNHDA and CDR2 as SQIVND (reference sequence). The CDR3 here is CASSIPGLLEAFF. The CDR3 DNA follows: TGTGCCAGTAGTATCCCCGGACTGTTAGAAGCTTTCTTT. Together with reference TRBV19 and TRBJ1-1, the CDR3 gives the full variable domain: DGGITQSPKYLFRKEGQNVTLSCEQNLNHDAMYWYRQDPGQGLRLIYYSQIVNDFQKGDIAEGYSVSREKKESFPLTVTSAQKNPTAFYLCASSIPGLLEAFFGQGTRLTVV.

V gene TRBV14 combines with J gene TRBJ2-1, with D perhaps TRBD2 (5 bases). Trimming shortened V by 4 bases and J by 3 bases, and 10 bases separated the two germline ends. The CDR3 runs 14 residues. CDR1 is SGHDN and CDR2 is FVKESK in the germline V gene. The CDR3 DNA sequence: TGTGCCAGCAGCCCGACTACCCACTACAATGAGCAGTTCTTC. It yields the protein CASSPTTHYNEQFF.

The rearrangement joins TRBV10-3 to TRBJ2-1; 11 bases are a match to TRBD1. The CDR3 is 14 amino acids. The germline V gene encodes CDR1 ENHRY and CDR2 SYGVKD. The J segment lost 7 bases and the V segment lost 10 bases, leaving 9 bases of the junction unmatched. CDR3 in amino acids: CANGRDRGLNEQFF. CDR3 sequence (DNA): TGTGCCAACGGCCGGGACAGGGGGTTGAATGAGCAGTTCTTC.

The chain recombines TRBV5-6 with TRBJ2-3; D not resolved. With 1 base removed from V and 0 bases from J, the gap between germline ends came to 9 bases. The CDR3 sequence is 15 residues long. Germline CDR1 reads SGHDT; CDR2 reads YYEEEE. The CDR3 sequence: CASSLLSDSTDTQYF. The DNA of the CDR3 is TGTGCCAGCAGCTTGTTGTCAGACAGCACAGATACGCAGTATTTT.

The chain recombines TRBV28 with TRBJ1-2; no clear D gene. Germline CDR1 MDHEN, CDR2 SYDVKM. The CDR3 is 12 residues long. V was clipped by 6 bases and J by 4 bases, with 9 bases between them. The CDR3 sequence: CASSASVYGYTF. Here the CDR3 DNA reads TGTGCCAGCAGCGCCTCGGTCTATGGCTACACCTTC.

The rearrangement links TRBV9 to TRBJ2-3; 11 nucleotides align to TRBD2. The germline V gene encodes CDR1 SGDLS and CDR2 YYNGEE. The CDR3 sequence is 14 residues long. The ends lost 4 bases at V and 8 bases at J; junction bases unmatched: 6. CDR3 amino acids: CASSLRTSGSTQYF. The CDR3 nucleotides read TGTGCCAGCAGCCTTAGGACTAGCGGGTCTACGCAGTATTTT.

The chain recombines TRBV6-1 with TRBJ2-7; TRBD2 matches 8 bases. Germline lookup yields CDR1 MNHNS and CDR2 SASEGT. V shed 0 bases, J shed 3 bases, and the junction held 7 bases outside the gene matches. This CDR3 has 16 amino acids. The CDR3 protein is CASSEALSGSIYEQYF. In DNA form, the CDR3 reads TGTGCCAGCAGTGAAGCGCTGAGCGGGAGTATCTACGAGCAGTACTTC.

This rearrangement joins TRBV7-2 to TRBJ2-5, with 9 positions matching TRBD1. The J call may be in error: the DNA end matches TRBJ2-7 better. The CDR3 totals 15 residues. The V gene's germline CDR1 is SGHTA and CDR2 FQGNSA. Here the CDR3 reads CASSLVGTGSHEQYF. The CDR3 nucleotides are TGTGCCAGCAGCTTAGTTGGGACAGGGAGCCACGAGCAGTACTTC.

V is TRBV5-1 and J is TRBJ2-5; 12 bases are a match to TRBD2. The J call may be mistaken, given a closer DNA end match to TRBJ2-7. Germline CDR1 and CDR2: SGHRS and YFSETQ. This CDR3 is 16 amino acids long. The CDR3 is CASSIGTSGLTYEQYF. The CDR3 DNA reads TGCGCCAGCAGCATTGGGACTAGCGGGCTTACCTACGAGCAGTACTTC.

The table lists this clone with a count of one. The J gene is TRBJ2-5, the V gene TRBV6-5; unclear D gene. This CDR3 has 14 residues. The V and J ends lost 2 bases and 1 base respectively, with 8 bases between them. Per the germline V gene, CDR1 is MNHEY and CDR2 is SVGAGI. The CDR3: CASSYNDPQETQYF. The CDR3 DNA is TGTGCCAGCAGTTACAACGACCCCCAAGAGACCCAGTACTTC.

The V call is TRBV19, the J call TRBJ2-7; TRBD1 agrees at 8 bases. Germline V gene sequence: CDR1 LNHDA, CDR2 SQIVND (reference sequence). CDR3 length: 16 amino acids. V lost 2 bases, J lost 6 bases, and 12 bases stayed unmatched. The CDR3 DNA is TGTGCCAGTAGTATATTCAGAGGACAGGGTCACTCCGAGCAGTACTTC. Translation gives CASSIFRGQGHSEQYF. Together with reference TRBV19 and TRBJ2-7, the CDR3 gives the full variable domain: DGGITQSPKYLFRKEGQNVTLSCEQNLNHDAMYWYRQDPGQGLRLIYYSQIVNDFQKGDIAEGYSVSREKKESFPLTVTSAQKNPTAFYLCASSIFRGQGHSEQYFGPGTRLTVT.

The genes are TRBV2 and TRBJ2-5; a weak D match, TRBD1 (6 bases). Germline loops: CDR1 SNHLY, CDR2 FYNNEI. The ends were cut back, 6 bases at V and 4 bases at J, with 21 bases in the middle. This CDR3 is built from 16 residues. The CDR3 DNA reads as TGTGCCAGCAGCGGCCCGGCAGGGGCGGTGAGAGAGACCCAGTACTTC. It encodes CASSGPAGAVRETQYF.

The chain uses TRBV11-1 and TRBJ1-1; D gene uncertain. Germline V gene data show CDR1 as SGHAT and CDR2 as FQDESV (reference sequence). V gave up 2 bases and J gave up 11 bases, with 12 bases separating them. The length of the CDR3 is 12 residues. This CDR3 is CASSLLEGSAFF. CDR3 in DNA: TGTGCCAGCAGCTTATTGGAGGGCAGTGCTTTCTTT.

The rearrangement joins TRBV6-1 to TRBJ2-3, with no clear D. The ends were cut back, 5 bases at V and 4 bases at J, with 7 bases in the middle. This CDR3 is 12 amino acids long. Germline-derived CDR1 and CDR2 are MNHNS and SASEGT. CDR3 sequence: CASSKDPDTQYF. Here the CDR3 DNA reads TGTGCCAGCAGTAAGGACCCAGATACGCAGTATTTT.

CDR3 region: CASSRDRGSNQPQHF. Here the CDR3 DNA reads TGTGCCAGCAGCAGGGACAGGGGCAGCAATCAGCCCCAGCATTTT. The chain has TRBV7-2 and TRBJ1-5, with 10 positions matching TRBD1. J gave up 1 base and V 5 bases, and 2 bases lay outside the gene matches. The CDR3 has 15 amino acids. From germline, CDR1 is SGHTA and CDR2 FQGNSA.

This clone has only a few counts. The junction does not match germline at one end; this may be a read error. The chain has TRBV7-7 and TRBJ2-7; 8 bases match TRBD2. CDR3 length equals 16 residues. Germline CDR1 is SSHAT and CDR2 is FNYEAQ (reference sequence). Written as DNA, the CDR3 is TGTGCTAGCAGCTTATCTCTTGCTAGCGGGCTGGACGAGCAGTACTTC. The encoded protein is CASSLSLASGLDEQYF. Together with reference TRBV7-7 and TRBJ2-7, the CDR3 gives the full variable domain: GAGVSQSPRYKVTKRGQDVTLRCDPISSHATLYWYQQALGQGPEFLTYFNYEAQPDKSGLPSDRFSAERPEGSISTLTIQRTEQRDSAMYRCASSLSLASGLDEQYFGPGTRLTVT.

The chain combines TRBV14 with TRBJ2-1, with 9 bases lining up with TRBD2. The germline CDR1 and CDR2 sequences are SGHDN and FVKESK. This CDR3 is built from 18 residues. J was trimmed by 2 bases and V by 1 base; bases with no gene match: 9. CDR3 nucleotide sequence: TGTGCCAGCAGCCAAGTAGGTAGCGGGAGTTTCGCCTACAATGAGCAGTTCTTC. Its protein is CASSQVGSGSFAYNEQFF.

The sample holds one count of this clone. The V and J genes are TRBV14 and TRBJ1-1; 10 bases match TRBD1. The germline V gene encodes CDR1 SGHDN and CDR2 FVKESK. The CDR3 contains 18 residues. V shed 0 bases, J shed 4 bases, and the junction held 11 bases outside the gene matches. CDR3 protein: CASSQDVGTGARGTEAFF. The CDR3 nucleotides are TGTGCCAGCAGCCAAGACGTCGGGACAGGGGCCCGAGGCACTGAAGCTTTCTTT.

The chain recombines TRBV6-1 with TRBJ1-2, with 8 bases aligning to TRBD1. CDR1 is MNHNS and CDR2 is SASEGT in the germline V gene. The length of the CDR3 is 14 residues. The junction had 7 bases not matched to a gene; V was cut back by 4 bases and J by 6 bases. The CDR3 region has the DNA TGTGCCAGCAGTGTCGCGACAGGGGTAGATGGCTACACCTTC. This codes for CASSVATGVDGYTF.

V and J are TRBV4-2 and TRBJ1-1; D uncertain. V dropped 4 bases and J dropped 3 bases, with 15 bases sitting between them. The germline V gene encodes CDR1 LGHNA and CDR2 YNFKEQ. The CDR3 has 15 amino acids. The CDR3 nucleotides are TGTGCCAGCAGCCTACTGGACCTCAGTTACACTGAAGCTTTCTTT. Amino acid sequence: CASSLLDLSYTEAFF.

V and J are TRBV5-1 and TRBJ1-1; TRBD1 matches 7 bases. This CDR3 comprises 12 residues. V was clipped by 7 bases and J by 10 bases; unmatched bases: 10. Germline V lookup: CDR1 SGHRS, CDR2 YFSETQ. The chain's CDR3 is CASGTGTAVAFF. CDR3 nucleotide sequence: TGCGCCAGCGGTACCGGGACAGCGGTAGCTTTCTTT.

This clone has a handful of counts. The chain links TRBV7-2 to TRBJ1-2; D ambiguous. V lost 1 base to trimming and J lost 4 bases, with 10 bases between them. CDR3 length: 14 amino acids. Per germline, CDR1 SGHTA and CDR2 FQGNSA. The DNA of the CDR3 is TGTGCCAGCAGCTTAGGGCAGACAACCTATGGCTACACCTTC. Amino acid sequence: CASSLGQTTYGYTF.

V and J are TRBV2 and TRBJ2-5, with a possible D match to TRBD2 (6 bases). The CDR3 length is 16 residues. CDR1 and CDR2 from the germline V gene are SNHLY and FYNNEI. Trimming cost V 4 bases and J 4 bases, with 19 bases left between them. This chain's CDR3 is CASSVEGLSTGETQYF. The CDR3 region has the DNA TGTGCCAGCAGTGTAGAGGGACTCTCAACGGGAGAGACCCAGTACTTC. Full variable domain (rest looked up from reference TRBV2 and TRBJ2-5): EPEVTQTPSHQVTQMGQEVILRCVPISNHLYFYWYRQILGQKVEFLVSFYNNEISEKSEIFDDQFSVERPDGSNFTLKIRSTKLEDSAMYFCASSVEGLSTGETQYFGPGTRLLVL.

V gene TRBV9 combines with J gene TRBJ1-1; TRBD1 might be the D (5 bases). The CDR3 loop spans 13 amino acids. The V gene lost 4 bases and the J gene lost 7 bases, with 14 bases spanning the gap. Germline V gene sequence: CDR1 SGDLS, CDR2 YYNGEE. The CDR3 protein is CASSPHGTGEAFF. CDR3 bases: TGTGCCAGCAGCCCTCACGGGACGGGTGAAGCTTTCTTT.

This chain connects TRBV11-3 to TRBJ2-7, with 9 bases that match TRBD1. Germline V CDR1 and CDR2: SGHNT, YENEEA. The CDR3 spans 14 residues. Losses at the gene ends were 4 bases for V and 3 bases for J; bases not matched to a gene: 4. The CDR3 sequence: CASSSGQGNYEQYF. The DNA for the CDR3 is TGTGCCAGCAGCTCGGGACAGGGCAACTACGAGCAGTACTTC.

This clone was recorded once. The chain recombines TRBV2 with TRBJ2-1; 8 bases map to TRBD1. Per the germline V gene, CDR1 is SNHLY and CDR2 is FYNNEI. V lost 6 bases, J lost 7 bases, and 8 bases stayed unmatched. The CDR3 totals 14 residues. The CDR3 is CASRPDRVVNEQFF. The CDR3 DNA reads TGTGCCAGCAGGCCGGACAGGGTTGTGAATGAGCAGTTCTTC.